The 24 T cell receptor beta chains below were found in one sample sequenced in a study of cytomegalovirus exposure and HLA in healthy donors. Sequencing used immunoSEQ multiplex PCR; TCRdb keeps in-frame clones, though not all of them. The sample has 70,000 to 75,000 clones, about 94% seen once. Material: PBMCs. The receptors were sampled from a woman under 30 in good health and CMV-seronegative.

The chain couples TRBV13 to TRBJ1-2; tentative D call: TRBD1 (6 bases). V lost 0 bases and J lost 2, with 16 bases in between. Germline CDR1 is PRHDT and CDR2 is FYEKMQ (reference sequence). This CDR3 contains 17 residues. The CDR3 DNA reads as TGTGCCAGCAGCTTAGGGGACCTGGACAGCAAAAACTATGGCTACACCTTC. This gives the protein CASSLGDLDSKNYGYTF.

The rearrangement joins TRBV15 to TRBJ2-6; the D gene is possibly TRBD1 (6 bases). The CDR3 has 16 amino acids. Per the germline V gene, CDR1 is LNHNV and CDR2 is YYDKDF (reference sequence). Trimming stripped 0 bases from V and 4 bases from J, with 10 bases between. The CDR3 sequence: CATSRETGSGANVLTF. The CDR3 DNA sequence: TGTGCCACCAGCAGAGAAACAGGGAGCGGGGCCAACGTCCTGACTTTC. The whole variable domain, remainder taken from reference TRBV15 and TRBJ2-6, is DAMVIQNPRYQVTQFGKPVTLSCSQTLNHNVMYWYQQKSSQAPKLLFHYYDKDFNNEADTPDNFQSRRPNTSFCFLDIRSPGLGDTAMYLCATSRETGSGANVLTFGAGSRLTVL.

The CDR3 coding sequence is TGTGCCAGCTCTCCGGGACAGGCGGAGGCTGGAAACACCATATATTTT. Translating it yields CASSPGQAEAGNTIYF. The chain carries TRBV18 and TRBJ1-3; 8 nucleotides agree with TRBD1. The germline gives CDR1 KGHSH, CDR2 LQKENI. V gave up 6 bases and J gave up 2 bases; unmatched junction bases: 9. CDR3 length equals 16 residues.

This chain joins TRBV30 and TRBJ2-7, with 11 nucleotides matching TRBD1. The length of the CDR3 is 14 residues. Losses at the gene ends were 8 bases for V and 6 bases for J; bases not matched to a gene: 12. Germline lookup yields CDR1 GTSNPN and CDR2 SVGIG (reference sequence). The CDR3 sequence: CARRTPGQGGEQYF. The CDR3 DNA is TGTGCCCGTAGAACTCCGGGACAGGGGGGCGAGCAGTACTTC.

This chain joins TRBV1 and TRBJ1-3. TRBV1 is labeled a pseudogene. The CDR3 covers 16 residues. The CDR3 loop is CTSSHGGGLYGNTIYF. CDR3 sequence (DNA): TGCACCAGCAGCCACGGGGGGGGGCTGTATGGAAACACCATATATTTT.

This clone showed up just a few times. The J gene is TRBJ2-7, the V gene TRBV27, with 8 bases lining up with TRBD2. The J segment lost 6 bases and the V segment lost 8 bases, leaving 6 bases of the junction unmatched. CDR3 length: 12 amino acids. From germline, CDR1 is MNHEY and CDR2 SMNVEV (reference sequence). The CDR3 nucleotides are TGTGCCAGCGGGACTAGATTTCGCGAGCAGTACTTC. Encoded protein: CASGTRFREQYF.

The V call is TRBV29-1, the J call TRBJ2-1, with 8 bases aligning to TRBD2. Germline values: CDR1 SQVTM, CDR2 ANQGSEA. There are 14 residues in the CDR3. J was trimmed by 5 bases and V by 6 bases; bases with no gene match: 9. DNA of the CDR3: TGCAGCGTCTCCCGGGGGGGCAGCAACAATGAGCAGTTCTTC. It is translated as CSVSRGGSNNEQFF.

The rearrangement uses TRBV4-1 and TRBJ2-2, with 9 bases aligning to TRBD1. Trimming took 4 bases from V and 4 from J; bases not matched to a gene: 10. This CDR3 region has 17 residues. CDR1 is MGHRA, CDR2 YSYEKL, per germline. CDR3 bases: TGCGCCAGCAGCCGCCCCACAGGGGGCGTTGGCACCGGGGAGCTGTTTTTT. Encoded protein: CASSRPTGGVGTGELFF.

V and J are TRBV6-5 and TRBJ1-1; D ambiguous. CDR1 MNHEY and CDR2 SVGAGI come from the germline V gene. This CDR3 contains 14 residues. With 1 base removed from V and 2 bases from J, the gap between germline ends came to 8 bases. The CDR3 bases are TGTGCCAGCAGTTACTTCCAACACAACACTGAAGCTTTCTTT. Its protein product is CASSYFQHNTEAFF.

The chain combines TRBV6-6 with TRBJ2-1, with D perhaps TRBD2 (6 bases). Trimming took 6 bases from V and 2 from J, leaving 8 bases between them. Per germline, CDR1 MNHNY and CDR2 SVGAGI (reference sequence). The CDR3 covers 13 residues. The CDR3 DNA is TGTGCCAGCAGCCGCGGGGCCTACAATGAGCAGTTCTTC. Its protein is CASSRGAYNEQFF.

CDR3 residues: CASSVRIQGHEQFF. The CDR3 nucleotides are TGTGCCAGCAGCGTACGAATACAGGGGCATGAGCAGTTCTTC. The gene calls are TRBV9 and TRBJ2-1, with 7 bases identical to TRBD1. In germline, CDR1 is SGDLS, CDR2 YYNGEE. The CDR3 loop spans 14 amino acids. V lost 1 base and J lost 8; bases outside the gene matches: 6.

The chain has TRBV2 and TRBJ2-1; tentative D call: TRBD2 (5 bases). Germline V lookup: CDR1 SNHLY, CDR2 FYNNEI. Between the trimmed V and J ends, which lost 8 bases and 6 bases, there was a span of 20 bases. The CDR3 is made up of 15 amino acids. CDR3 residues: CASSLFLGSGNEQFF. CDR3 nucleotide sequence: TGTGCCAGCTCCCTGTTTCTAGGGAGTGGCAATGAGCAGTTCTTC.

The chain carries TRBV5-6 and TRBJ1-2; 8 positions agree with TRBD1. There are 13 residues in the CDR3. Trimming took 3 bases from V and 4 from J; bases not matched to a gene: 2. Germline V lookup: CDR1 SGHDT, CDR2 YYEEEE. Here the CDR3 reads CASSSGGPYGYTF. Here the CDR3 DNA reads TGTGCCAGCAGCTCAGGGGGCCCCTATGGCTACACCTTC.

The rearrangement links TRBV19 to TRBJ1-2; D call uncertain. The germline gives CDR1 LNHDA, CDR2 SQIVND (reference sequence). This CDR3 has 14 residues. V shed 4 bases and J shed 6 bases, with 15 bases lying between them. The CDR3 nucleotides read TGTGCCAGTAGTAAGTCAACAGTAGCGGATGGCTACACCTTC. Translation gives CASSKSTVADGYTF.

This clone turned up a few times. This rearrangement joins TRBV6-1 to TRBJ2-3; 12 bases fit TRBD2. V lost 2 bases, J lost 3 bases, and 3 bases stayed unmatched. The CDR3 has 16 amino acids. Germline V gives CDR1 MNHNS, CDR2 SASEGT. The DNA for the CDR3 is TGTGCCAGCAGTGAATCTAGCGGGGGGGCTACAGATACGCAGTATTTT. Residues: CASSESSGGATDTQYF.

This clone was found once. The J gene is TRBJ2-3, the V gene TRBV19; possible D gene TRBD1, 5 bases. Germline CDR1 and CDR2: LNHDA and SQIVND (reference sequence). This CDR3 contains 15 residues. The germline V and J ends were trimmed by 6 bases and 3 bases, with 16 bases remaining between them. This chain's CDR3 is CASRALAGRTDTQYF. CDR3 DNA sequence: TGTGCCAGTAGGGCATTGGCAGGGCGGACAGATACGCAGTATTTT.

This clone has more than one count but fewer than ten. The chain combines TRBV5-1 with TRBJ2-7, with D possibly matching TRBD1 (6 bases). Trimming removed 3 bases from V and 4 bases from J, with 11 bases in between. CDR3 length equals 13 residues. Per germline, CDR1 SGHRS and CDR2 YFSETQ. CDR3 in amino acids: CASSSTGKYEQYF. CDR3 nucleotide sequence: TGCGCCAGCAGCTCTACAGGGAAATACGAGCAGTACTTC.

DNA for the CDR3: TGTGCCAGCACCCAGGGGGGGTGGACTAGCGGGAAGGATGAGCAGTTCTTC. It encodes CASTQGGWTSGKDEQFF. V and J are TRBV13 and TRBJ2-1; 12 positions match TRBD2. V shed 7 bases and J 8 bases; nucleotides not matched to a gene: 15. CDR1 is PRHDT, CDR2 FYEKMQ, per germline (reference sequence). The CDR3 consists of 17 residues.

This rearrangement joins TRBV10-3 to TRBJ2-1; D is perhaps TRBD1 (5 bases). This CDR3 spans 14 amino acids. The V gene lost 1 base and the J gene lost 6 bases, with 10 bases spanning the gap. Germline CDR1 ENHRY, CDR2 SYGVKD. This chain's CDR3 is CAISELGLLNEQFF. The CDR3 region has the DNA TGTGCCATCAGTGAGTTGGGGCTCCTCAATGAGCAGTTCTTC.

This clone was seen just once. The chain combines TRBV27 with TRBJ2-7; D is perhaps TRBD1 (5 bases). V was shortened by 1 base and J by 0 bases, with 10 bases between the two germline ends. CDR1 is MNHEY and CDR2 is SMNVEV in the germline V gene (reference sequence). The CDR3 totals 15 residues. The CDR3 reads CASSLFTGRSYEQYF. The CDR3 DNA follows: TGTGCCAGCAGTTTATTTACAGGTCGCTCCTACGAGCAGTACTTC.

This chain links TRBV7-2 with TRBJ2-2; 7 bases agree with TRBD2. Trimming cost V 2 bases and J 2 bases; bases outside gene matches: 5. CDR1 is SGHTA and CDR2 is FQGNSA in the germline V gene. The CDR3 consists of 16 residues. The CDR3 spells CASSLSTSLNTGELFF. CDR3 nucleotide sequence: TGTGCCAGCAGCTTATCGACTAGCCTTAACACCGGGGAGCTGTTTTTT.

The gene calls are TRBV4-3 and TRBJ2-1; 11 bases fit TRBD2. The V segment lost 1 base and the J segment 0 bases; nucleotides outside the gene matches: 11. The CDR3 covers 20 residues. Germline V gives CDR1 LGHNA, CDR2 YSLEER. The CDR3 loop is CASSQGLAGGIESSYNEQFF. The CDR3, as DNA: TGCGCCAGCAGCCAAGGGCTAGCGGGGGGCATAGAGAGCTCCTACAATGAGCAGTTCTTC.

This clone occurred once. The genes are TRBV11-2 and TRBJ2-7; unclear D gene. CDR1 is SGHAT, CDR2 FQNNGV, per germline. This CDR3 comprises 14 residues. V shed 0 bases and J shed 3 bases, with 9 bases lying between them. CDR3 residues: CASSLEVLVYEQYF. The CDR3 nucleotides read TGTGCCAGCAGCTTAGAAGTGCTAGTCTACGAGCAGTACTTC.

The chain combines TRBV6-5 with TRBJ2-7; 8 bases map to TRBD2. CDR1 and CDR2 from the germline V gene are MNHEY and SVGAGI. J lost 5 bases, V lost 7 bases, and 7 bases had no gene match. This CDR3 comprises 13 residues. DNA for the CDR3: TGTGCCAGCAACGGACTAGCTTCCGACGAGCAGTACTTC. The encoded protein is CASNGLASDEQYF.